This is a list of T cell receptor beta chains from one sample in a study of cytomegalovirus exposure and HLA in healthy donors. The assay was immunoSEQ multiplex PCR, and TCRdb's table has in-frame clones only and misses some. The sample holds about 280,000 clones; over 75% are singletons and the top ten take roughly 1%. Input material: PBMCs. The source is a woman aged 18-30 years in good health and CMV-seronegative. The CDR3 runs from the conserved cysteine through the conserved F or W. The order of the fields is CDR3 DNA, CDR3 protein, clone size, V gene, D gene, J gene. D genes are given only for firm matches. Expanded clones get a size class; other rows say once, few or many, or leave the size out.

DNA: TGTGCCAGCAGCCCGACTCGGACTCCTTACGAGCAGTACTTC
CDR3: CASSPTRTPYEQYF
size: .
V: TRBV9
D: .
J: TRBJ2-7

DNA: TGCGCCAGCAGCTTGAGGGGCATCCCTAATTCACCCCTCCACTTT
CDR3: CASSLRGIPNSPLHF
size: .
V: TRBV5-1
D: .
J: TRBJ1-6

DNA: TGTGCCACCGGATTAGCGGGACCGTACAATGAGCAGTTCTTC
CDR3: CATGLAGPYNEQFF
size: .
V: TRBV19
D: TRBD2
J: TRBJ2-1

DNA: TGTGCCAGTAGTACCGGGACTAGCTACGAGCAGTACTTC
CDR3: CASSTGTSYEQYF
size: .
V: TRBV19
D: TRBD2
J: TRBJ2-7

DNA: TGTGCCAGCAGTAGGGGTGGGACAGGCCTTAACTATGGCTACACCTTC
CDR3: CASSRGGTGLNYGYTF
size: .
V: TRBV25-1
D: TRBD1
J: TRBJ1-2

DNA: TGTGCCAGCAGCCAAGATTGGGACAGACTAGTATCGAATGAGCAGTTCTTC
CDR3: CASSQDWDRLVSNEQFF
size: .
V: TRBV4-2
D: .
J: TRBJ2-1

DNA: TGTGCCAGCAGCTCCCCGGGGGTAACTGAAGCTTTCTTT
CDR3: CASSSPGVTEAFF
size: few
V: TRBV7-8
D: .
J: TRBJ1-1

DNA: TGTGCCAGCAGCCCCCGTCTAGCGGGAGGGATATACGAGCAGTACTTC
CDR3: CASSPRLAGGIYEQYF
size: .
V: TRBV9
D: TRBD2
J: TRBJ2-7

DNA: TGTGCCAGCAGTTTGAGGGGGAACTATGGCTACACCTTC
CDR3: CASSLRGNYGYTF
size: .
V: TRBV27
D: .
J: TRBJ1-2

DNA: TGTGCCAGCAGCTTAGCCCCAGGACAGGCCTACGAGCAGTACTTC
CDR3: CASSLAPGQAYEQYF
size: .
V: TRBV7-2
D: TRBD1
J: TRBJ2-7

DNA: TGTGCCAGCAGCCCCGGGAGGGGGAACGAGCAGTACTTC
CDR3: CASSPGRGNEQYF
size: .
V: TRBV7-2
D: TRBD2
J: TRBJ2-7

DNA: TGTGCCAGCAGCCAAGGGACTTTATACGAGCAGTACTTC
CDR3: CASSQGTLYEQYF
size: .
V: TRBV14
D: .
J: TRBJ2-7

DNA: TGTGCCAGTAGTACCTTAGCGGGAGCAAGGGGGGAGCAGTACTTC
CDR3: CASSTLAGARGEQYF
size: .
V: TRBV19
D: TRBD2
J: TRBJ2-7

DNA: TGTGCCAGCAGTTTAGCTTTAGGACAGGGAAGGTCCTACGAGCAGTACTTC
CDR3: CASSLALGQGRSYEQYF
size: once
V: TRBV28
D: TRBD1
J: TRBJ2-7

DNA: TGTGCCAGCAGGAACATTTCCCTTGGCGGGAAGGAGACCCAGTACTTC
CDR3: CASRNISLGGKETQYF
size: .
V: TRBV28
D: .
J: TRBJ2-5

DNA: TGCGCCAGCAGCCAACAACCCAGGGGGAGCTCGGGGGGGACTGAAGCTTTCTTT
CDR3: CASSQQPRGSSGGTEAFF
size: .
V: TRBV4-1
D: TRBD1
J: TRBJ1-1

DNA: TGTGCCAGCAGTTCCCGGGGAGCCTACCAAGAGACCCAGTACTTC
CDR3: CASSSRGAYQETQYF
size: .
V: TRBV6-5
D: .
J: TRBJ2-5

DNA: TGTGCCAGCAGCCCTCGGACAGGGGGCAATGAGCAGTTCTTC
CDR3: CASSPRTGGNEQFF
size: once
V: TRBV5-6
D: TRBD1
J: TRBJ2-1

DNA: TGTGCCAGCAGCTCCGACGGCCGCGGGGGGGGCTACACCTTC
CDR3: CASSSDGRGGGYTF
size: .
V: TRBV28
D: .
J: TRBJ1-2

DNA: TGCGCCAGCAGCCATCGACAGGGGGCGACCTACAATGAGCAGTTCTTC
CDR3: CASSHRQGATYNEQFF
size: .
V: TRBV4-3
D: TRBD1
J: TRBJ2-1

DNA: TGTGCCAGCAGCTTATTGGGGCTAGCGGGCACCTACGAGCAGTACTTC
CDR3: CASSLLGLAGTYEQYF
size: .
V: TRBV7-8
D: TRBD2
J: TRBJ2-7

DNA: TGTGCCAGCAGTCCATCCCTGACAGTAACCTACGAGCAGTACTTC
CDR3: CASSPSLTVTYEQYF
size: .
V: TRBV28
D: .
J: TRBJ2-7

DNA: TGCGCCAGCAGCTTGGACAACACAGATACGCAGTATTTT
CDR3: CASSLDNTDTQYF
size: .
V: TRBV5-1
D: .
J: TRBJ2-3

DNA: TGTGCCAGCAGCTTGGTTAGTAATCAGCCCCAGCATTTT
CDR3: CASSLVSNQPQHF
size: .
V: TRBV7-2
D: .
J: TRBJ1-5

DNA: TGTGCCAGCAGCGCAGGGACAGGGACAACGTTAGCCAAAAACATTCAGTACTTC
CDR3: CASSAGTGTTLAKNIQYF
size: .
V: TRBV7-6
D: TRBD1
J: TRBJ2-4

DNA: TGTGCCAGCAGTGCGTCTTTGAATCAGCCCCAGCATTTT
CDR3: CASSASLNQPQHF
size: few
V: TRBV16
D: .
J: TRBJ1-5

DNA: TGTGCCAGCAGCCAAGGTCGAGGGGGCCTGAACACCATATATTTT
CDR3: CASSQGRGGLNTIYF
size: .
V: TRBV14
D: TRBD1
J: TRBJ1-3

DNA: TGTGCCAGCAGATACGGACTAGCGGGAGGGTATGACATTCAGTACTTC
CDR3: CASRYGLAGGYDIQYF
size: .
V: TRBV2
D: TRBD2
J: TRBJ2-4

DNA: TGTGCCAGCCCACATCGCAGGGATCTGGACACCGGGGAGCTGTTTTTT
CDR3: CASPHRRDLDTGELFF
size: .
V: TRBV6-4
D: .
J: TRBJ2-2

DNA: TGCAGCGTTGATACTAGCGGGAGTGGAGCGCAGTATTTT
CDR3: CSVDTSGSGAQYF
size: .
V: TRBV29-1
D: TRBD2
J: TRBJ2-3

DNA: TGTGCCACCAGCAGAGATTCGCCAGGGGGCATCTTAGAGAATCAGCCCCAGCATTTT
CDR3: CATSRDSPGGILENQPQHF
size: .
V: TRBV15
D: TRBD1
J: TRBJ1-5

DNA: TGTGCCAGCAGCTTACTCACCCGGAATGAAAAACTGTTTTTT
CDR3: CASSLLTRNEKLFF
size: .
V: TRBV13
D: .
J: TRBJ1-4

DNA: TGTGCCAGCGGAAAAACTGACAGGGTGTCCTACGAGCAGTACTTC
CDR3: CASGKTDRVSYEQYF
size: .
V: TRBV6-1
D: TRBD1
J: TRBJ2-7

DNA: TGCGCCAGCAGCTGGGGACAGGGGAGAGGGCCTTCCTACGAGCAGTACTTC
CDR3: CASSWGQGRGPSYEQYF
size: .
V: TRBV5-1
D: TRBD1
J: TRBJ2-7

DNA: TGTGCCAGCAGCCCAGTGGGTGGGGGCTCTGGAAAAAACACTGAAGCTTTCTTT
CDR3: CASSPVGGGSGKNTEAFF
size: .
V: TRBV9
D: .
J: TRBJ1-1

DNA: TGTGCCAGCAGCTTGGGTGGGGGGGTGAACACTGAAGCTTTCTTT
CDR3: CASSLGGGVNTEAFF
size: .
V: TRBV5-4
D: .
J: TRBJ1-1

DNA: TGTGCCAGCAGTGAGTCGGTAGCGGGAGAGACCCAGTACTTC
CDR3: CASSESVAGETQYF
size: .
V: TRBV2
D: TRBD2
J: TRBJ2-5

DNA: TGTGCCAGTACGGTAGTAGCGAGCACGAACACCGGGGAGCTGTTTTTT
CDR3: CASTVVASTNTGELFF
size: .
V: TRBV19
D: .
J: TRBJ2-2

DNA: TGTGCCACCAGCAGAGAACGGACAGACAATCAGCCCCAGCATTTT
CDR3: CATSRERTDNQPQHF
size: .
V: TRBV15
D: .
J: TRBJ1-5

DNA: TGTGCCAGCTCACCCAGGGGTGATGACAAAAACATTCAGTACTTC
CDR3: CASSPRGDDKNIQYF
size: .
V: TRBV18
D: .
J: TRBJ2-4

DNA: TGTGCCAGCAGCCCCGGGACAGGGGACGCAGATACGCAGTATTTT
CDR3: CASSPGTGDADTQYF
size: .
V: TRBV28
D: TRBD1
J: TRBJ2-3

DNA: TGTGCCAGCAGTTTTTATGGAGTCCGCTCCTACAATGAGCAGTTCTTC
CDR3: CASSFYGVRSYNEQFF
size: once
V: TRBV28
D: .
J: TRBJ2-1

DNA: TGTGCCAGCAGTGGGATGGAGGGAGGGAATACCGGGGAGCTGTTTTTT
CDR3: CASSGMEGGNTGELFF
size: .
V: TRBV2
D: TRBD2
J: TRBJ2-2

DNA: TGCGCCAGCAGCCAAGTCCGGGGTTCTGGAAACACCATATATTTT
CDR3: CASSQVRGSGNTIYF
size: .
V: TRBV4-3
D: .
J: TRBJ1-3

DNA: TGCGCCAGCAGCTTGGGACAGGGGGAAGAAAAACTGTTTTTT
CDR3: CASSLGQGEEKLFF
size: .
V: TRBV5-1
D: TRBD1
J: TRBJ1-4

DNA: TGTGCCAGCATCCGCTCCGGGACAGGGTCTGGCGAGCAGTACTTC
CDR3: CASIRSGTGSGEQYF
size: once
V: TRBV28
D: TRBD1
J: TRBJ2-7

DNA: TGTGCCAGCAGCCTACGACTAGCGGACTCCTACGAGCAGTACTTC
CDR3: CASSLRLADSYEQYF
size: .
V: TRBV27
D: TRBD2
J: TRBJ2-7

DNA: TGTGCCAGTAGTATAATGCGGGGAAGCTCCTACGAGCAGTACTTC
CDR3: CASSIMRGSSYEQYF
size: .
V: TRBV19
D: .
J: TRBJ2-7

DNA: TGTGCCAGCTCATCGGACAGGGTCGATGGCTACACCTTC
CDR3: CASSSDRVDGYTF
size: .
V: TRBV18
D: TRBD1
J: TRBJ1-2

DNA: TGTGCCAGCAGCTTAGCGGAGAGCTACGAGCAGTACTTC
CDR3: CASSLAESYEQYF
size: .
V: TRBV7-2
D: .
J: TRBJ2-7